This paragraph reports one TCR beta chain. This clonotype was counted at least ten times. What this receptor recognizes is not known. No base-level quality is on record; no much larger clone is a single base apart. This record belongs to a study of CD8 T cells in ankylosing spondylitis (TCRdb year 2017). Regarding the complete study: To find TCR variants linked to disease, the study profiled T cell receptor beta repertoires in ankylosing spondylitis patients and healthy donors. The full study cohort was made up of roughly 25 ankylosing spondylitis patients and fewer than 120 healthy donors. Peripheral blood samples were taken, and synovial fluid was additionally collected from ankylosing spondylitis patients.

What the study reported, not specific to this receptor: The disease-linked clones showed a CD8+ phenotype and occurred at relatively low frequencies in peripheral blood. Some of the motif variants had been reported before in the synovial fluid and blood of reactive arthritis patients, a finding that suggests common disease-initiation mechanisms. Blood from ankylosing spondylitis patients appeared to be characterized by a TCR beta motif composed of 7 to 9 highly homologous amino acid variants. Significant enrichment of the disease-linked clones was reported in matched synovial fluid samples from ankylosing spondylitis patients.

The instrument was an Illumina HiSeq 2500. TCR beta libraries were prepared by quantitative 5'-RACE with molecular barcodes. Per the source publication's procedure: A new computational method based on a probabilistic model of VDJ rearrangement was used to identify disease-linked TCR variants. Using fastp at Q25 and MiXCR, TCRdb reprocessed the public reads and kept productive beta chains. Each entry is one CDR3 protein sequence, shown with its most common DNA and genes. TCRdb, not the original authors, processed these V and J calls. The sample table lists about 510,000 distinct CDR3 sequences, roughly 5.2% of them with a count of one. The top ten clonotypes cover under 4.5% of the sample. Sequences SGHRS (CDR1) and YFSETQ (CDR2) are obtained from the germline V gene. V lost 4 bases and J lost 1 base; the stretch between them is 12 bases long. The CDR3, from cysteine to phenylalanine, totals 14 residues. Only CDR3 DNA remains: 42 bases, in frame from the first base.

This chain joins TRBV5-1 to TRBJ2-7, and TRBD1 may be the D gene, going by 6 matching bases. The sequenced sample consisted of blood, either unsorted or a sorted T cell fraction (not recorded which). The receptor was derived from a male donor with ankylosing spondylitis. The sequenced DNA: TGCGCCAGCAGCGGATGGGGGCAATCCTACGAGCAGTACTTC. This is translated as CASSGWGQSYEQYF.